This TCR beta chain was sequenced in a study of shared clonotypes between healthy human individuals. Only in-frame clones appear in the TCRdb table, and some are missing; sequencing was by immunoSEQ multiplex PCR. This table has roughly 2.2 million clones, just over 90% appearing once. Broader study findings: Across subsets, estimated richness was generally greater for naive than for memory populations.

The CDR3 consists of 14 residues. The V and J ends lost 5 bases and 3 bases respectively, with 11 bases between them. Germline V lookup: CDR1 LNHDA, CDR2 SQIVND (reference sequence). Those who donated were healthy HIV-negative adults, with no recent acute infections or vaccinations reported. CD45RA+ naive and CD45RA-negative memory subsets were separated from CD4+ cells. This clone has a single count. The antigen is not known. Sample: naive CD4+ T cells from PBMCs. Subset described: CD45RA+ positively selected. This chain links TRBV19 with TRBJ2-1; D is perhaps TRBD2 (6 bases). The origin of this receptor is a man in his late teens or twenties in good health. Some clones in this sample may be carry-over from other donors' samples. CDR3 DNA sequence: TGTGCCAGTAGTCGCGGGATGGTCTACAATGAGCAGTTCTTC. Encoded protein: CASSRGMVYNEQFF.